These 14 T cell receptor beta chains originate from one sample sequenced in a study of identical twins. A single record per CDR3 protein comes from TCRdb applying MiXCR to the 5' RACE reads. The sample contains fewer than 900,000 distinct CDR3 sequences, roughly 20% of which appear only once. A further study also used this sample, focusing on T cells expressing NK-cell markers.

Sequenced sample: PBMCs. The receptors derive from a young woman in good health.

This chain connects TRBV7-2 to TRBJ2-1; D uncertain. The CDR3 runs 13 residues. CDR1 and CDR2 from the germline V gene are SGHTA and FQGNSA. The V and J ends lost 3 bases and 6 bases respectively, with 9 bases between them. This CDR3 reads CASSLERINEQFF. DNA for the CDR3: TGTGCCAGCAGCTTGGAACGGATCAATGAGCAGTTCTTC.

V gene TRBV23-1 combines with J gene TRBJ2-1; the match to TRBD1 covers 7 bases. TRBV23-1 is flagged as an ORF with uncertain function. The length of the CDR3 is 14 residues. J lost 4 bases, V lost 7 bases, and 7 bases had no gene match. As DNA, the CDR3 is TGCGCCAGCACTCCAGGGGGACAGTACAATGAGCAGTTCTTC. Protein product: CASTPGGQYNEQFF.

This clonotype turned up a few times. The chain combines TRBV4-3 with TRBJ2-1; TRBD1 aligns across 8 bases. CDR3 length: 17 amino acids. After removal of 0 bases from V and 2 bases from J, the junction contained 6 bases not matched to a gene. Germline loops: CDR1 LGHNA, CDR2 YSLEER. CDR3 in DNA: TGCGCCAGCAGCCAAGATCGTGGACAGGGAACCTACAATGAGCAGTTCTTC. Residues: CASSQDRGQGTYNEQFF.

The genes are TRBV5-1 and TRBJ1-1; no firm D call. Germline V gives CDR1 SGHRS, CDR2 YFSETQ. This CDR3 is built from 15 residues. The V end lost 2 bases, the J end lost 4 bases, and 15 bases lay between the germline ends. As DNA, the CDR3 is TGCGCCAGCAGCTTTCAGAAAGCATGGGGCACTGAAGCTTTCTTT. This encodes CASSFQKAWGTEAFF.

CDR3 in DNA: TGCGCCAGCATCCCAGCGGGGGGGAATGAGCAGTTCTTC. Amino acid sequence: CASIPAGGNEQFF. The genes are TRBV10-2 and TRBJ2-1, with TRBD2 identical over 10 bases. Germline V gene sequence: CDR1 WSHSY, CDR2 SAAADI. This CDR3 is built from 13 residues. With V trimmed by 7 bases and J by 7 bases, 4 bases remained unmatched.

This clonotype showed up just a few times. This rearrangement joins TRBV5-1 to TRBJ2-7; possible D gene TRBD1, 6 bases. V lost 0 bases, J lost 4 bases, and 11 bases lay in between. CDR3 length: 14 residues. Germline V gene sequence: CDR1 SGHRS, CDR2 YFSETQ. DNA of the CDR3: TGCGCCAGCAGCTTGGACAGGGCAAGGTACGAGCAGTACTTC. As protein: CASSLDRARYEQYF.

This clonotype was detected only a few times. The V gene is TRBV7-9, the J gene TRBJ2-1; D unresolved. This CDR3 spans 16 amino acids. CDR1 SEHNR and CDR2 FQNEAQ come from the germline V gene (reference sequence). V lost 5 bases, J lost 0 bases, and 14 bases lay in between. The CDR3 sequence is CASSPKRSSSYNEQFF. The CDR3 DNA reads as TGTGCCAGCAGCCCTAAGCGCTCGAGCTCCTACAATGAGCAGTTCTTC.

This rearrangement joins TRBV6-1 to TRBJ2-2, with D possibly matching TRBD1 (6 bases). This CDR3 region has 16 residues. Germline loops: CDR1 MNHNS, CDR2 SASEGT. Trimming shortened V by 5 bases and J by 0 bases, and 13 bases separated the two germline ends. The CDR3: CASSNWDKANTGELFF. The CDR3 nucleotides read TGTGCCAGCAGTAATTGGGACAAGGCGAACACCGGGGAGCTGTTTTTT.

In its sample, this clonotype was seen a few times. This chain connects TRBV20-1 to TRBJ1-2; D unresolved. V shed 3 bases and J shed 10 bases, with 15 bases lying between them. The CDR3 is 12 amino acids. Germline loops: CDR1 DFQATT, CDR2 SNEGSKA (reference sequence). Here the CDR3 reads CSASGLLSHYTF. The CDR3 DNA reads TGCAGTGCTAGTGGTTTGTTAAGCCACTACACCTTC.

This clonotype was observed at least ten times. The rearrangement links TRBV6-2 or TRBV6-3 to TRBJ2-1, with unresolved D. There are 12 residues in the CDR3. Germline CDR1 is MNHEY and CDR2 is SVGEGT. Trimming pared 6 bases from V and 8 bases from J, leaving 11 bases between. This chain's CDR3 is CASSRLGDEQFF. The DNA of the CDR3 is TGTGCCAGCAGCCGGCTCGGAGATGAGCAGTTCTTC.

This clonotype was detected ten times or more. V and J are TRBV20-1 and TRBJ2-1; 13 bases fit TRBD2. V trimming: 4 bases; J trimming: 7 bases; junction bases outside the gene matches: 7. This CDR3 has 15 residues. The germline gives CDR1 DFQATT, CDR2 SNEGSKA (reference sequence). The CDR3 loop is CSAKRGLAGENEQFF. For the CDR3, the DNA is TGCAGTGCTAAAAGAGGACTAGCGGGAGAGAATGAGCAGTTCTTC.

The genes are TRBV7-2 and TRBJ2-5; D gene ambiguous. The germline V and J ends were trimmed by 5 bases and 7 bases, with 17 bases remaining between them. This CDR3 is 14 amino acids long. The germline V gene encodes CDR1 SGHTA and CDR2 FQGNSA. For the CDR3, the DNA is TGTGCCAGCAGCCCCCCCGGGCGTGTGGGGACCCAGTACTTC. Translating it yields CASSPPGRVGTQYF. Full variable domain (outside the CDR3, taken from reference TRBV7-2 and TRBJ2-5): GAGVSQSPSNKVTEKGKDVELRCDPISGHTALYWYRQSLGQGLEFLIYFQGNSAPDKSGLPSDRFSAERTGGSVSTLTIQRTQQEDSAVYLCASSPPGRVGTQYFGPGTRLLVL.

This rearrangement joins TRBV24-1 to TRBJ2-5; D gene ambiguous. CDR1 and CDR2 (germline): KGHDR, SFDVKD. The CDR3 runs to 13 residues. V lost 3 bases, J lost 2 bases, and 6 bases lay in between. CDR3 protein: CATSDTAQETQYF. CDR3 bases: TGTGCCACCAGTGATACAGCGCAAGAGACCCAGTACTTC.

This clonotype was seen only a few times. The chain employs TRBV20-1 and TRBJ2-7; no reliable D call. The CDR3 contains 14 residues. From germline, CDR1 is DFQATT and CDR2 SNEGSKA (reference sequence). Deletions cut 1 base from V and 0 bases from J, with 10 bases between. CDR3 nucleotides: TGCAGTGCTAGAGCCAGGCAGAACTCCTACGAGCAGTACTTC. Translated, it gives CSARARQNSYEQYF.